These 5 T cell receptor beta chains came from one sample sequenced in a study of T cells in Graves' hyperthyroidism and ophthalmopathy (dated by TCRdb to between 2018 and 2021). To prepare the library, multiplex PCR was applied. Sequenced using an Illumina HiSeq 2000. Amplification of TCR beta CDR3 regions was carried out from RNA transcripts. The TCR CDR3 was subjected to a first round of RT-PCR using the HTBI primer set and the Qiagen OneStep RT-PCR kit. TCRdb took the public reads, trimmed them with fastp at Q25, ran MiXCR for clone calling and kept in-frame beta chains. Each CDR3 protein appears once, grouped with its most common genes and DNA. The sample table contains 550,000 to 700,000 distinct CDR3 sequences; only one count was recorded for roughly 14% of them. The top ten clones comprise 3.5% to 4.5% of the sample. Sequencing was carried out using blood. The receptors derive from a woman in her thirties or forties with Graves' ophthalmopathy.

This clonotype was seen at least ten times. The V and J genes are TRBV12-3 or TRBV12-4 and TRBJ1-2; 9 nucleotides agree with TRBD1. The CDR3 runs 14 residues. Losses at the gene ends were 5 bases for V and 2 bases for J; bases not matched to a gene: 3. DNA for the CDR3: TGTGCCAGCAGTACTGGACAGGGGAACTATGGCTACACCTTC. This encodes CASSTGQGNYGYTF.

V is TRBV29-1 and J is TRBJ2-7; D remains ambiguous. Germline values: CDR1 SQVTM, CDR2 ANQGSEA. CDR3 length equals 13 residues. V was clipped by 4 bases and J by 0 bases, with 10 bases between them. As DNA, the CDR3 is TGCAGCGTTGGGTCGTTATTCTCCTACGAGCAGTACTTC. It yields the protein CSVGSLFSYEQYF.

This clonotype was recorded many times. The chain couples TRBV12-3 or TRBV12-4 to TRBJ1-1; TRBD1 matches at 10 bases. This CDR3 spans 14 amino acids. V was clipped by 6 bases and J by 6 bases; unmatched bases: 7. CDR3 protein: CASRKTGGESEAFF. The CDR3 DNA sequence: TGTGCCAGCAGAAAGACAGGGGGCGAGTCTGAAGCTTTCTTT.

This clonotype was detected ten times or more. The CDR3, as DNA: TGTGCCAGTAGTCATACAACGGTTAGGAACACTGAAGCTTTCTTT. Protein: CASSHTTVRNTEAFF. The genes are TRBV19 and TRBJ1-1; no firm D call. The CDR3 is made up of 15 amino acids. V was cut by 5 bases and J by 1 base, with 14 bases left in between. Per germline, CDR1 LNHDA and CDR2 SQIVND (reference sequence).

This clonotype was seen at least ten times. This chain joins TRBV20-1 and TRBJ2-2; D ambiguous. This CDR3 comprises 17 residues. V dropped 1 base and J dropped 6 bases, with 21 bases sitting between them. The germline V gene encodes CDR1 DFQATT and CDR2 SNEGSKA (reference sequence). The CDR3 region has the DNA TGCAGTGCTAGAGTAGGCAGTTCGGCTAGACGGCCCGGGGAGCTGTTTTTT. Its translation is CSARVGSSARRPGELFF.